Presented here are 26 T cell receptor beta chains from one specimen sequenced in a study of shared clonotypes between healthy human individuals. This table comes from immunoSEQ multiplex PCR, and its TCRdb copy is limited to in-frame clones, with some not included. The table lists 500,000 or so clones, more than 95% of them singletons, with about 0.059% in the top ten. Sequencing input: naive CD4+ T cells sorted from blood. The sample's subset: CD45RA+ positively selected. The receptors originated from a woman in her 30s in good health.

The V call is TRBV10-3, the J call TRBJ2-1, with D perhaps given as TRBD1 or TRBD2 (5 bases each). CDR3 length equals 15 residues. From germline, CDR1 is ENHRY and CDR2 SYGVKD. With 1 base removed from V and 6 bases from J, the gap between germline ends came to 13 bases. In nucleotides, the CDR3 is TGTGCCATCAGTGAGTGGGGAATGGGGACCAATGAGCAGTTCTTC. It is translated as CAISEWGMGTNEQFF.

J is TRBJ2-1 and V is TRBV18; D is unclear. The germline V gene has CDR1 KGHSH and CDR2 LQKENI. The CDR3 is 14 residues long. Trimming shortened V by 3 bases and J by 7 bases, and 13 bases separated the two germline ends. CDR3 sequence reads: CASSPFSTPNEQFF. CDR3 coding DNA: TGTGCCAGCTCACCGTTTTCGACCCCGAATGAGCAGTTCTTC.

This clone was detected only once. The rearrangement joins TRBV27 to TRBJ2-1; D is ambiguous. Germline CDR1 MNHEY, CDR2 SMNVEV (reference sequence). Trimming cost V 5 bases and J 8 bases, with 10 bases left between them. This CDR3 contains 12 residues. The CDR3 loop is CASSPTMDEQFF. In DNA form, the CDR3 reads TGTGCCAGCAGTCCCACTATGGATGAGCAGTTCTTC.

CDR3 nucleotide sequence: TGCGCCAGCAGCTTGGCAGCGGGAAGCAATGAGCAGTTCTTC. Amino acid sequence: CASSLAAGSNEQFF. The chain combines TRBV5-1 with TRBJ2-1, with 7 nucleotides matching TRBD2. The germline V gene encodes CDR1 SGHRS and CDR2 YFSETQ. The CDR3 spans 14 residues. V lost 0 bases to trimming and J lost 6 bases; unmatched junction nucleotides: 3.

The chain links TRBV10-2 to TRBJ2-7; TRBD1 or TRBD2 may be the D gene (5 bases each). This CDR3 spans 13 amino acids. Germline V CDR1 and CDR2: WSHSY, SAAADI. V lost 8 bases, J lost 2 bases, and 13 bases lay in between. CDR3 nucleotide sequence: TGCGCCAGCCGGGACGCCGACCCCTACGAGCAGTACTTC. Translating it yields CASRDADPYEQYF.

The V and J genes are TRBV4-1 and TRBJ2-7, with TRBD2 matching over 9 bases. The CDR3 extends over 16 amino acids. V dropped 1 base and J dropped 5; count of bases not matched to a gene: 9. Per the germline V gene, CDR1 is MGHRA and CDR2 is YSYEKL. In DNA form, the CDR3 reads TGCGCCAGCAGCCAAGCATCGCTAGCGGGATTGCACGAGCAGTACTTC. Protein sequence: CASSQASLAGLHEQYF.

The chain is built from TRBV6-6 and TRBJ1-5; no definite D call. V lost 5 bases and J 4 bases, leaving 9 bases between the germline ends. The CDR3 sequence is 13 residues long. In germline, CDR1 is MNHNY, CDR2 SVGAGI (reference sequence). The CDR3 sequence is CASSLQENQPQHF. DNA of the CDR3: TGTGCCAGCAGTCTTCAAGAAAATCAGCCCCAGCATTTT.

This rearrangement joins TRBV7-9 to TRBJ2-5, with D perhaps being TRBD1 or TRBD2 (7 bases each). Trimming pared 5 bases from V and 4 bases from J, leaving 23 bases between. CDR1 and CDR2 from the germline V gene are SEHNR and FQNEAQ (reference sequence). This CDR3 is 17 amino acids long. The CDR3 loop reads CASSRRGGTLEGETQYF. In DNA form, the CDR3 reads TGTGCCAGCAGCCGCAGGGGGGGGACCCTAGAGGGAGAGACCCAGTACTTC. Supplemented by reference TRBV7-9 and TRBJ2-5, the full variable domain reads DTGVSQNPRHKITKRGQNVTFRCDPISEHNRLYWYRQTLGQGPEFLTYFQNEAQLEKSRLLSDRFSAERPKGSFSTLEIQRTEQGDSAMYLCASSRRGGTLEGETQYFGPGTRLLVL.

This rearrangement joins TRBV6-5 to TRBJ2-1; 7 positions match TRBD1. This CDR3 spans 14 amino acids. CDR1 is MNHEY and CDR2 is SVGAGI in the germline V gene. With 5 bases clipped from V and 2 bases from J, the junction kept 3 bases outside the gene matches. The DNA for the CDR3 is TGTGCCAGCAGTATCGACAGGGCCTACAATGAGCAGTTCTTC. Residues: CASSIDRAYNEQFF.

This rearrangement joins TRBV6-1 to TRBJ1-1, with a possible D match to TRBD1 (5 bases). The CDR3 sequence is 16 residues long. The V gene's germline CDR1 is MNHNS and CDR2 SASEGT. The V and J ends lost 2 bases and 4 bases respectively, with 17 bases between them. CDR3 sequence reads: CASSETVAGTRTEAFF. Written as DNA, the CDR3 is TGTGCCAGCAGTGAAACGGTCGCAGGGACTCGCACTGAAGCTTTCTTT.

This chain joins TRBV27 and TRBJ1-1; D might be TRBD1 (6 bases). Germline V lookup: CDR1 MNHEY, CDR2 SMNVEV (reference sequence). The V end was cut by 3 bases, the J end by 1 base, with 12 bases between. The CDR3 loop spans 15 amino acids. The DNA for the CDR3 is TGTGCCAGCAGTTTCTACGGACAGTGGAACACTGAAGCTTTCTTT. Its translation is CASSFYGQWNTEAFF.

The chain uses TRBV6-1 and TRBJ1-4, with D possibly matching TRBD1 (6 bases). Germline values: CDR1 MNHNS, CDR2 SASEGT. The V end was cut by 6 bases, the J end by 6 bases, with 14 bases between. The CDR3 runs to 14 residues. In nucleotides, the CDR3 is TGTGCCAGCAGCAGGGGAGGATTGGATGAAAAACTGTTTTTT. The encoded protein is CASSRGGLDEKLFF.

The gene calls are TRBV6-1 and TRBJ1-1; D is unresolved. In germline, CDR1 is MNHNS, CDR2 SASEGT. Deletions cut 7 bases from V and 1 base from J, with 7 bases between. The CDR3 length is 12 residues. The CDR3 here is CASNRGNTEAFF. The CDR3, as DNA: TGTGCCAGCAACAGAGGGAACACTGAAGCTTTCTTT.

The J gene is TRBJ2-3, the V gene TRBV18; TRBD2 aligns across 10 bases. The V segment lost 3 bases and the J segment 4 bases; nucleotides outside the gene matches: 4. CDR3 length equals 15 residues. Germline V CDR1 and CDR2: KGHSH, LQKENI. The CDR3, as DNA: TGTGCCAGCTCACCTCAGCGGGAGGGAGCAGATACGCAGTATTTT. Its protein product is CASSPQREGADTQYF.

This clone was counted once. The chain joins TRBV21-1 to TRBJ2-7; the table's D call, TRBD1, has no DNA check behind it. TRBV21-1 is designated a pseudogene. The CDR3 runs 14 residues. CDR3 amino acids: CASQGQKLSYEQYF. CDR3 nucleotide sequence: TGTGCCAGTCAGGGACAGAAACTCTCCTACGAGCAGTACTTC.

CDR3 nucleotides: TGTGCCAGCAGGGACAGGGGGCTAATCGCTGAAGCTTTCTTT. Amino acid sequence: CASRDRGLIAEAFF. The chain joins TRBV6-5 to TRBJ1-1; 11 bases map to TRBD1. Germline values: CDR1 MNHEY, CDR2 SVGAGI. CDR3 length equals 14 residues. The trim removed 6 bases at V and 6 bases at J, leaving 6 bases unmatched.

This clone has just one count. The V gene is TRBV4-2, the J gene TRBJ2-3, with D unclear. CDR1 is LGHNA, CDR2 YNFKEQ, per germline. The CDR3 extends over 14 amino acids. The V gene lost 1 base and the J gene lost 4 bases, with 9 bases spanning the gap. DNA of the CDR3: TGTGCCAGCAGCCAAGGAGTAAGGGCAGATACGCAGTATTTT. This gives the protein CASSQGVRADTQYF.

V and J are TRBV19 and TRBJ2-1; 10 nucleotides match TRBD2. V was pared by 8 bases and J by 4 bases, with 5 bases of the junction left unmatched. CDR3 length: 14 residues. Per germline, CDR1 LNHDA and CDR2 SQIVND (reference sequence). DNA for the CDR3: TGTGCCAGTGCCGGGACTAGCGATTACAATGAGCAGTTCTTC. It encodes CASAGTSDYNEQFF.

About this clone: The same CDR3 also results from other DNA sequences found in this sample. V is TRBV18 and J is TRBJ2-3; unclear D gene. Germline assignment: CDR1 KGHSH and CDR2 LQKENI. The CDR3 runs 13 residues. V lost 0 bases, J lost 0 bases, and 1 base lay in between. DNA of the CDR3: TGTGCCAGCTCACCACCGAGCACAGATACGCAGTATTTT. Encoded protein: CASSPPSTDTQYF.

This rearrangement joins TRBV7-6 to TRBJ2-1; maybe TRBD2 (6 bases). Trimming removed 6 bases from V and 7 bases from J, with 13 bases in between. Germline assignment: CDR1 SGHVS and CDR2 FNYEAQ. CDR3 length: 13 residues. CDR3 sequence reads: CASSLIRGNEQFF. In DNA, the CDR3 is TGTGCCAGCAGTTTGATTCGGGGGAATGAGCAGTTCTTC.

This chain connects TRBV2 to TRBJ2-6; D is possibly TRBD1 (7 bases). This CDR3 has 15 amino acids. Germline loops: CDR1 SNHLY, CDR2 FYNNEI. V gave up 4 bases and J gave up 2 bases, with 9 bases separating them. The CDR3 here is CASSAGGTGANVLTF. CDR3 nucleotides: TGTGCCAGCAGTGCAGGGGGGACTGGGGCCAACGTCCTGACTTTC.

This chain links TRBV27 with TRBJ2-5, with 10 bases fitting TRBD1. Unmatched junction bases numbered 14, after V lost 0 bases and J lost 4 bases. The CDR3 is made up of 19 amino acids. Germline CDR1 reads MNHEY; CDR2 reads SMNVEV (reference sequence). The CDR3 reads CASSLSNRDKGTGVETQYF. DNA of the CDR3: TGTGCCAGCAGTTTATCAAATCGGGATAAGGGGACAGGGGTAGAGACCCAGTACTTC.

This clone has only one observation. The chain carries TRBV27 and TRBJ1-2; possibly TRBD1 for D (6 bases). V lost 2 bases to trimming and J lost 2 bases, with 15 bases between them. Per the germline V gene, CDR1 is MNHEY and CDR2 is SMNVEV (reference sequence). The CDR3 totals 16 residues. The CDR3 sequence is CASSLNWDTVNYGYTF. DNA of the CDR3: TGTGCCAGCAGTTTAAATTGGGACACCGTAAACTATGGCTACACCTTC.

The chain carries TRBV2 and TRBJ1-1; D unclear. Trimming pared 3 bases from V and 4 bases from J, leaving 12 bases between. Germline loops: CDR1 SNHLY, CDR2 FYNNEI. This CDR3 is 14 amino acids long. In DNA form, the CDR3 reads TGTGCCAGCAGTGAGCTGGGGTGGAGCACTGAAGCTTTCTTT. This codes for CASSELGWSTEAFF.

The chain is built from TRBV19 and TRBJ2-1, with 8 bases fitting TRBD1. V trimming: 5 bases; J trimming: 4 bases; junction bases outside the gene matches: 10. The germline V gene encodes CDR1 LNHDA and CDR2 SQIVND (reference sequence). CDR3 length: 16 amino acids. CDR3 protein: CASSPVDRGKYNEQFF. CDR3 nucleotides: TGTGCCAGTAGTCCCGTAGACAGGGGAAAGTACAATGAGCAGTTCTTC.

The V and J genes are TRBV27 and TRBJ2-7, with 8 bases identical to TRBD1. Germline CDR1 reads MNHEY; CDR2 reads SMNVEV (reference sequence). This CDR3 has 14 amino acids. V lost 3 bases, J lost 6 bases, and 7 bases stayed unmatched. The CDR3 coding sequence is TGTGCCAGCAGTTTGCGGACAGGGAGAGGCGAGCAGTACTTC. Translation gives CASSLRTGRGEQYF.